Included here is one TCR beta chain sequence, with context. This specimen belongs to a study of T-cell memory formation after mild COVID-19. TCRdb reanalysed the 5' RACE reads using MiXCR and keeps one entry per CDR3 protein. This sample yields hundreds of thousands of distinct CDR3 sequences, of which around 24% are seen a single time; 8.5% to 10% belongs to the top ten. Germline values: CDR1 MGHRA, CDR2 YSYEKL. Deletions cut 5 bases from V and 0 bases from J, with 14 bases between. There are 16 residues in the CDR3. What was sequenced was PBMCs or a T cell subset sorted from them (not recorded which). V and J are TRBV4-1 and TRBJ1-3; D is perhaps TRBD1 (5 bases). This TCR was recovered from an adult woman who had mild COVID-19 (a few samples of this study predate the infection). Cell type and time point are not known. The CDR3 is CASSFFPGGSGNTIYF. CDR3 DNA sequence: TGCGCCAGCAGCTTCTTCCCGGGGGGCTCTGGAAACACCATATATTTT.